Below, 31 T cell receptor beta chains from the same sample are listed, as sequenced in a study of regulatory T cells in long-lasting Graves disease. Researchers made TCR beta libraries by using iRepertoire HTBI primers and running Arm-PCR on CDR3 regions. Via MiXCR, TCRdb re-called the multiplex PCR reads, giving one row per CDR3 protein. The table has 620,000 or so distinct CDR3 sequences, under 20% seen once; the top ten hold approximately 20%. Time point: newly diagnosed GD, antithyroid drugs for less than 3 months. Researchers made the TCR library from RNA that was extracted from PBMCs. These sequences were also reported in another study, on T cells in Graves' hyperthyroidism and ophthalmopathy.

The sample here was peripheral blood mononuclear cells (PBMCs), taken at new diagnosis, from a patient treated with antithyroid drugs. The source of these receptors is a woman aged 25 to 39 with Graves disease.

This clonotype has at least ten counts. The rearrangement joins TRBV6-4 to TRBJ2-3; D gene ambiguous. Germline-derived CDR1 and CDR2 are MRHNA and SNTAGT. Trimming took off 0 bases at V and 4 bases at J, with 8 bases between the two ends. The CDR3 contains 14 residues. Here the CDR3 reads CASSDSREADTQYF. CDR3 DNA sequence: TGTGCCAGCAGTGACTCGCGAGAGGCAGATACGCAGTATTTT.

The V call is TRBV6-1, the J call TRBJ1-2; TRBD1 might be the D (5 bases). CDR1 is MNHNS and CDR2 is SASEGT in the germline V gene. Trimming cost V 6 bases and J 7 bases, with 15 bases left between them. This CDR3 contains 13 residues. For the CDR3, the DNA is TGTGCCAGCAGGGACATCTCAGCGGGTGGCTACACCTTC. Its translation: CASRDISAGGYTF.

The CDR3 sequence: CASTNYPDREEGQLTGELFF. DNA of the CDR3: TGTGCCAGCACCAACTACCCAGACAGGGAGGAGGGTCAGCTTACCGGGGAGCTGTTTTTT. The J gene is TRBJ2-2, the V gene TRBV6-1; weak D call: TRBD1 (7 bases). Germline V CDR1 and CDR2: MNHNS, SASEGT. The CDR3 is 20 amino acids. Trimming took off 7 bases at V and 5 bases at J, with 32 bases between the two ends.

This clonotype showed up many times. The chain has TRBV29-1 and TRBJ2-1; unclear D gene. Trimming removed 4 bases from V and 0 bases from J, with 7 bases in between. This CDR3 region has 13 residues. CDR1 is SQVTM, CDR2 ANQGSEA, per germline. The CDR3 protein is CSVAQPSYNEQFF. As DNA, the CDR3 is TGCAGCGTTGCCCAGCCCTCCTACAATGAGCAGTTCTTC.

There are a few counts of this clonotype. The J gene is TRBJ2-7, the V gene TRBV10-2; no clear D. Germline V CDR1 and CDR2: WSHSY, SAAADI. Trimming pared 1 base from V and 9 bases from J, leaving 16 bases between. This CDR3 spans 14 amino acids. The CDR3 is CASSEWVAVIGQYF. The CDR3 DNA sequence: TGCGCCAGCAGTGAGTGGGTAGCCGTAATAGGGCAGTACTTC.

This rearrangement joins TRBV6-5 to TRBJ1-6; D might be TRBD1 (5 bases). Germline V CDR1 and CDR2: MNHEY, SVGAGI. Trimming shortened V by 4 bases and J by 10 bases, and 14 bases separated the two germline ends. This CDR3 is 14 amino acids long. CDR3 sequence: CASSLGGGKSPLHF. In DNA form, the CDR3 reads TGTGCCAGCAGTTTGGGGGGGGGTAAGTCACCCCTCCACTTT.

The rearrangement joins TRBV7-9 to TRBJ2-1; 12 nucleotides agree with TRBD1. Germline-derived CDR1 and CDR2 are SEHNR and FQNEAQ (reference sequence). The CDR3 extends over 18 amino acids. The V gene end was trimmed by 4 bases and the J gene end by 1 base; junction bases not matched to a gene: 8. The CDR3 is CASSSGTGGEKSYNEQFF. The CDR3 nucleotides read TGTGCCAGCAGCTCTGGGACAGGGGGCGAAAAGTCCTACAATGAGCAGTTCTTC.

This clonotype has at least ten counts. This sequence joins TRBV20-1 and TRBJ2-5; no clear D. The V gene's germline CDR1 is DFQATT and CDR2 SNEGSKA (reference sequence). This CDR3 has 14 amino acids. Trimming left V 3 bases short and J 5 bases short, with 16 bases between. DNA for the CDR3: TGCAGTGCTAGCCCCGTCTTATTGTGGGAGACCCAGTACTTC. Protein: CSASPVLLWETQYF.

This chain joins TRBV7-9 and TRBJ2-1; 10 positions match TRBD2. The germline CDR1 and CDR2 sequences are SEHNR and FQNEAQ (reference sequence). Germline trimming cut 4 bases from V and 3 bases from J; bases unmatched to any gene: 6. The CDR3 sequence is 16 residues long. The CDR3 nucleotides read TGTGCCAGCAGCTCCGACCTAGCGGGAGACTACAATGAGCAGTTCTTC. This gives the protein CASSSDLAGDYNEQFF.

This clonotype was seen a handful of times. V gene TRBV10-3 combines with J gene TRBJ2-3; D call uncertain. V lost 0 bases and J 4 bases, leaving 5 bases between the germline ends. Germline CDR1 ENHRY, CDR2 SYGVKD. This CDR3 spans 13 amino acids. The CDR3 loop is CAISESLPDTQYF. The CDR3 DNA follows: TGTGCCATCAGTGAGTCATTACCAGATACGCAGTATTTT.

In its sample, this clonotype was seen many times. V usage is TRBV20-1 and J usage is TRBJ1-2; 10 bases are shared with TRBD1. Germline V CDR1 and CDR2: DFQATT, SNEGSKA (reference sequence). The CDR3 loop spans 14 amino acids. The ends lost 6 bases at V and 9 bases at J; junction bases unmatched: 13. CDR3 in DNA: TGCAGTGCGGGGGAACCGGGACAGGGGTATCGCTACACCTTC. It codes for CSAGEPGQGYRYTF.

This clonotype was picked up a small number of times. The J gene is TRBJ1-3, the V gene TRBV3-1, with a weak D call TRBD1 (6 bases). Per the germline V gene, CDR1 is LGHDT and CDR2 is YNNKEL (reference sequence). Trimming removed 5 bases at V and 2 bases at J, with 19 bases between. The CDR3 has 17 amino acids. The CDR3 spells CASSSALGGATGNTIYF. CDR3 nucleotides: TGTGCCAGCAGCTCTGCGCTCGGGGGCGCGACTGGAAACACCATATATTTT.

A few counts support this clonotype. The chain joins TRBV4-1 to TRBJ1-1; D call uncertain. Germline lookup yields CDR1 MGHRA and CDR2 YSYEKL. This CDR3 has 16 amino acids. V lost 0 bases, J lost 4 bases, and 15 bases lay in between. This CDR3 is CASSQESAERGTEAFF. CDR3 bases: TGCGCCAGCAGCCAAGAATCGGCGGAACGAGGCACTGAAGCTTTCTTT.

This chain links TRBV19 with TRBJ1-6, with no clear D. The germline gives CDR1 LNHDA, CDR2 SQIVND (reference sequence). With 3 bases removed from V and 2 bases from J, the gap between germline ends came to 14 bases. There are 17 residues in the CDR3. CDR3 DNA sequence: TGTGCCAGTAGTATTCGAACAGCAATGGCCTATAATTCACCCCTCCACTTT. This sequence encodes CASSIRTAMAYNSPLHF.

The chain uses TRBV19 and TRBJ1-1; D not resolved. V was clipped by 3 bases and J by 1 base, with 9 bases between them. The CDR3 consists of 14 residues. Germline V gene data show CDR1 as LNHDA and CDR2 as SQIVND (reference sequence). The CDR3 spells CASSMVAGNTEAFF. The CDR3, as DNA: TGTGCCAGTAGTATGGTGGCGGGGAACACTGAAGCTTTCTTT.

The chain uses TRBV20-1 and TRBJ2-4, with D possibly being TRBD2 (6 bases). V was shortened by 6 bases and J by 5 bases, with 11 bases between the two germline ends. The CDR3 is 12 residues long. Germline lookup yields CDR1 DFQATT and CDR2 SNEGSKA (reference sequence). DNA for the CDR3: TGCAGTGCCCGGGAGCAGGAAAACATTCAGTACTTC. Residues: CSAREQENIQYF.

This clonotype was detected only a few times. At one of its ends the junction is not consistent with the germline gene, which may arise from a read error. The chain joins TRBV3-1 to TRBJ1-1; 7 bases fit TRBD1. In germline, CDR1 is LGHDT, CDR2 YNNKEL (reference sequence). This CDR3 spans 14 amino acids. CDR3 in amino acids: CASSQVRGSTEAFF. The CDR3 nucleotides read TGCGCCAGCAGCCAAGTCAGGGGGAGCACTGAAGCTTTCTTT.

CDR3 DNA: TGTGCCAGCAGCTTAGATATCCGTGGGGTCGGGACCCAGTACTTC. As protein: CASSLDIRGVGTQYF. The chain carries TRBV11-2 and TRBJ2-5; D uncertain. The V end lost 0 bases, the J end lost 7 bases, and 15 bases lay between the germline ends. Germline V gene lookup returns CDR1 SGHAT and CDR2 FQNNGV. The CDR3 sequence is 15 residues long.

This clonotype was seen a few times. This chain joins TRBV20-1 and TRBJ2-7; 7 nucleotides line up with TRBD2. The CDR3 runs 16 residues. J was trimmed by 0 bases and V by 5 bases; bases with no gene match: 13. CDR1 DFQATT and CDR2 SNEGSKA come from the germline V gene (reference sequence). The CDR3 loop is CSARTLAWRSSYEQYF. CDR3 DNA: TGCAGTGCTCGAACACTAGCGTGGAGATCCTCCTACGAGCAGTACTTC.

This clonotype has a handful of counts. The chain has TRBV18 and TRBJ1-1; D is ambiguous. The CDR3 is made up of 14 amino acids. Germline assignment: CDR1 KGHSH and CDR2 LQKENI. Trimming cost V 3 bases and J 0 bases, with 8 bases left between them. CDR3 in DNA: TGTGCCAGCTCACCGGTACAGTTGAACACTGAAGCTTTCTTT. It yields the protein CASSPVQLNTEAFF. The full variable domain, its missing parts supplied by reference TRBV18 and TRBJ1-1, is NAGVMQNPRHLVRRRGQEARLRCSPMKGHSHVYWYRQLPEEGLKFMVYLQKENIIDESGMPKERFSAEFPKEGPSILRIQQVVRGDSAAYFCASSPVQLNTEAFFGQGTRLTVV.

The chain recombines TRBV5-5 with TRBJ2-7; maybe TRBD1 (6 bases). Germline CDR1 is SGHKS and CDR2 is YYEKEE (reference sequence). The CDR3 sequence is 14 residues long. Trimming shortened V by 1 base and J by 10 bases, and 18 bases separated the two germline ends. The CDR3 loop reads CASSLISLQGPQYF. CDR3 bases: TGTGCCAGCAGCTTGATTTCTCTTCAGGGGCCTCAGTACTTC.

This clonotype was seen a handful of times. The chain recombines TRBV19 with TRBJ1-4; D call uncertain. CDR1 LNHDA and CDR2 SQIVND come from the germline V gene (reference sequence). CDR3 length: 15 residues. V lost 3 bases to trimming and J lost 3 bases, with 11 bases between them. The CDR3: CASSIGGNPNEKLFF. In DNA, the CDR3 is TGTGCCAGTAGTATCGGAGGAAACCCTAATGAAAAACTGTTTTTT.

This clonotype was seen more than once but under ten times. This rearrangement joins TRBV6-1 to TRBJ2-1; possible D gene TRBD2, 6 bases. This CDR3 has 18 amino acids. CDR1 MNHNS and CDR2 SASEGT come from the germline V gene. Deletions cut 5 bases from V and 7 bases from J, with 27 bases between. The CDR3 nucleotides read TGTGCCAGCAGTTACGGGACCCTAGTAACGGGAGAGGGGAATGAGCAGTTCTTC. It yields the protein CASSYGTLVTGEGNEQFF.

This clonotype has a count of ten or more. The chain recombines TRBV7-2 with TRBJ2-4; 11 bases are shared with TRBD2. Unmatched junction bases numbered 7, after V lost 3 bases and J lost 6 bases. Germline loops: CDR1 SGHTA, CDR2 FQGNSA. The CDR3 is made up of 16 amino acids. CDR3 in DNA: TGTGCCAGCAGCTTGAGGACTAGCGGGCTCTTAAACATTCAGTACTTC. It encodes CASSLRTSGLLNIQYF.

The chain uses TRBV28 and TRBJ2-5; D call uncertain. The CDR3 length is 13 residues. Germline assignment: CDR1 MDHEN and CDR2 SYDVKM. V lost 4 bases and J 0 bases, leaving 6 bases between the germline ends. The CDR3 is CASSSADQETQYF. The CDR3 DNA sequence: TGTGCCAGCAGTTCGGCAGACCAAGAGACCCAGTACTTC.

This clonotype was detected many times. V gene TRBV14 combines with J gene TRBJ1-1; D gene ambiguous. The V and J ends lost 1 base and 4 bases respectively, with 7 bases between them. The CDR3 extends over 13 amino acids. Looked up from germline, CDR1 is SGHDN and CDR2 is FVKESK. The CDR3 reads CASSQAGSTEAFF. DNA of the CDR3: TGTGCCAGCAGCCAAGCCGGGAGCACTGAAGCTTTCTTT.

This clonotype was recorded a few times. The rearrangement links TRBV5-1 to TRBJ2-7; TRBD1 might be the D (5 bases). CDR1 is SGHRS, CDR2 YFSETQ, per germline. The CDR3 is 15 residues long. Trimming left V 1 base short and J 3 bases short, with 14 bases between. CDR3: CASSLSQGGIYEQYF. Here the CDR3 DNA reads TGCGCCAGCAGCTTGAGCCAGGGTGGGATCTACGAGCAGTACTTC.

Ten or more counts support this clonotype. The rearrangement links TRBV28 to TRBJ1-4; unclear D gene. There are 16 residues in the CDR3. Germline CDR1 is MDHEN and CDR2 is SYDVKM. Trimming removed 5 bases from V and 0 bases from J, with 13 bases in between. In DNA form, the CDR3 reads TGTGCCAGCAGTCCCTCCGGACGGCCAACTAATGAAAAACTGTTTTTT. This gives the protein CASSPSGRPTNEKLFF.

This clonotype was seen ten or more times. V gene TRBV27 combines with J gene TRBJ1-2; D not certain. V lost 4 bases and J 2 bases, leaving 14 bases between the germline ends. CDR3 length equals 15 residues. The germline V gene encodes CDR1 MNHEY and CDR2 SMNVEV (reference sequence). The CDR3 loop is CASSYSERTNYGYTF. CDR3 DNA: TGTGCCAGCAGTTATTCGGAAAGAACCAACTATGGCTACACCTTC.

This clonotype was counted many times. The rearrangement joins TRBV15 to TRBJ1-5; D is unresolved. Germline CDR1 reads LNHNV; CDR2 reads YYDKDF (reference sequence). CDR3 length equals 12 residues. V gave up 3 bases and J gave up 5 bases, with 5 bases separating them. The CDR3 DNA sequence: TGTGCCACCAGCAGTGGGGATCAGCCCCAGCATTTT. As protein: CATSSGDQPQHF.

Turning to this clonotype: Given a much more abundant clone one base away, this may be a read error. V and J are TRBV5-1 and TRBJ1-2; D gene uncertain. The V end was cut by 4 bases, the J end by 6 bases, with 19 bases between. The CDR3 runs 15 residues. Germline V gene data show CDR1 as SGHRS and CDR2 as YFSETQ. Here the CDR3 DNA reads TGCGCCAGCAGCCTGGTAGGTCGAGAGGTGGATGGCTACACCTTC. It encodes CASSLVGREVDGYTF.